This T cell receptor beta chain was observed in a study of blood T cell repertoires in COVID-19. Study context: Samples came from the United States, Italy and Spain, spanning acute and convalescent COVID-19. T cells, B-cell-depleted T cells, or PBMCs provided the cDNA or gDNA that served as material.

Original analysis: The assay estimated nucleated cells by amplifying reference gene primers. Produced via immunoSEQ multiplex PCR; TCRdb's table is partial and in-frame only. Clonal size and the V and J genes are those of that table, whereas D and trimming came from the DNA. Among about 300,000 clones listed, roughly 88% were seen once. This clone was recorded a few times. V lost 3 bases and J lost 1; bases outside the gene matches: 9. Germline loops: CDR1 DFQATT, CDR2 SNEGSKA (reference sequence). This CDR3 contains 16 residues. The sequence derives from a woman in her twenties or thirties with COVID-19, enrolled during active disease. The sample was peripheral blood. The chain couples TRBV20-1 to TRBJ2-3, with TRBD2 identical over 8 bases. Here the CDR3 DNA reads TGCAGTGCTAGTCCCTCTTTGCGGGGGGGCACAGATACGCAGTATTTT. It codes for CSASPSLRGGTDTQYF.